This T cell receptor (beta chain) was found in a study of Graves' ophthalmopathy and Graves' hyperthyroidism. Looking at the study overall: Untreated patients at initial diagnosis provided peripheral blood. Regarding the study as a whole: The model flagged ophthalmopathy progression at over 60% sensitivity and 72% to 85% specificity.

RNA transcripts provided the template for amplifying TCR beta CDR3 regions. HTBI primers primed a first-round RT-PCR, and a second-round multiplex PCR followed. TCRdb independently ran MiXCR on the multiplex PCR reads; one entry per CDR3 protein. The table includes about 57,000 distinct CDR3 sequences, roughly 47% detected once. As regards this clonotype: Its antigen is currently unknown.

Germline CDR1 and CDR2: SGHDT and YYEEEE. The CDR3 extends over 12 amino acids. With 4 bases removed from V and 10 bases from J, the gap between germline ends came to 11 bases. Other autoimmune diseases, uncontrolled infections, pregnancy and lactation each led to patient exclusion. The authors diagnosed from clinical symptoms, serum thyroxine, TRAb, thyroid ultrasound and orbital computed tomography. Sequences were obtained from peripheral blood. V gene TRBV5-6 combines with J gene TRBJ1-4; tentatively, D is TRBD1 (5 bases). The origin of this receptor is an adult woman with Graves' ophthalmopathy. CDR3: CASSMGVGKLFF. CDR3 bases: TGTGCCAGCAGCATGGGGGTCGGAAAACTGTTTTTT.